This T cell receptor beta chain is from a study of CD8+ T cells in alopecia areata. Overall study: Treated patients were dosed with oral tofacitinib, taking 5 to 10 mg twice daily. A 6-month off-drug phase came after tofacitinib, which had lasted 6 to 18 months. Percent of scalp involved defined treated patients' severity scores.

The sample holds one count of this clone. The sample's treatment: oral pan-JAK inhibitor, 5-10 mg twice daily. RNA extraction was followed by reverse transcription into cDNA, which acted as the sequencing template. Sequenced by immunoSEQ multiplex PCR; TCRdb stores in-frame clones only, minus some. The sample contains 110,000 to 150,000 clones, roughly 54% of which appear only once. CDR1 and CDR2 from the germline V gene are SGHDT and YYEEEE. The CDR3 loop spans 15 amino acids. With 3 bases removed from V and 3 bases from J, the gap between germline ends came to 16 bases. The starting material was CD8+ T cells sorted from blood, obtained at week 4, from a patient treated with tofacitinib. J is TRBJ2-7 and V is TRBV5-6; D possibly corresponds to TRBD1 (6 bases). This clonotype was obtained from a human donor with alopecia areata. The CDR3 spells CASSWGPGKLYEQYF. DNA for the CDR3: TGTGCCAGCAGCTGGGGGCCGGGTAAGCTCTACGAGCAGTACTTC.